This TCR beta chain was obtained from a study of response to subunit inactivated influenza vaccine. The CDR3 spans 14 residues. Germline CDR1 and CDR2: MGHRA and YSYEKL. V shed 3 bases and J shed 8 bases, with 14 bases lying between them. Study-wide results and limits: Each seasonal influenza vaccination, the authors suggested, recruits few new T cells.

This clonotype has a handful of counts. Antigen: not known. TCRdb passed the RT-PCR reads through MiXCR, listing each CDR3 protein once. This table holds around 760,000 distinct CDR3 sequences, over 11% found once. The V gene is TRBV4-1, the J gene TRBJ2-4; no firm D call. Here the sequenced sample was PBMCs from blood, taken around 15 days before vaccination. The receptor's source is a man aged 50-60 years who received an inactivated influenza vaccine. The CDR3 DNA is TGCGCCAGCAGCCACCCTCCGGCCCAAGACATTCAGTACTTC. This codes for CASSHPPAQDIQYF.